The following is a T cell receptor (beta chain) sequence with its context. Its target is unknown. V trimming: 8 bases; J trimming: 6 bases; junction bases outside the gene matches: 7. Germline values: CDR1 MNHEY, CDR2 SMNVEV (reference sequence). The CDR3 totals 13 residues. The sample is drawn from a study of cytomegalovirus exposure and HLA in healthy donors. The PCR ran on 60 Vbeta and 13 Jbeta primers. Sequenced by immunoSEQ multiplex PCR; TCRdb stores in-frame clones only, minus some. Altogether about 190,000 clones are present, roughly 81% being singletons, with the ten largest covering around 3.2%. Overall study findings and caveats: Highly shared variants forming one cluster were likely a sequencing artifact. There were a few CMV-associated chains whose specificity for CMV antigens was confirmed in vitro.

The gene calls are TRBV27 and TRBJ1-5; 7 nucleotides align to TRBD1. This receptor was identified in a woman aged 25 to 45 in good health and CMV-seropositive. Sequenced sample: PBMCs. CDR3 bases: TGTGCCAGCTCAAACACAGGGGTTCAGCCCCAGCATTTT. Amino acid sequence: CASSNTGVQPQHF.